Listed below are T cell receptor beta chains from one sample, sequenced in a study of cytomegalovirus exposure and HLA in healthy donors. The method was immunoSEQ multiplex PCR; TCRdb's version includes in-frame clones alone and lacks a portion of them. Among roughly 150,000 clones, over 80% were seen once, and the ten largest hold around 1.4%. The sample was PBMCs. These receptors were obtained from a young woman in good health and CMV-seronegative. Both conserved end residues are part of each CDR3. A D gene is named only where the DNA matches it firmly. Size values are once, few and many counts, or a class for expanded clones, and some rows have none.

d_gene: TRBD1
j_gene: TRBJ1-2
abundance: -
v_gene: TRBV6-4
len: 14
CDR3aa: CASRGDREIYGYTF
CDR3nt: TGTGCCAGCAGGGGGGACAGGGAGATCTATGGCTACACCTTC

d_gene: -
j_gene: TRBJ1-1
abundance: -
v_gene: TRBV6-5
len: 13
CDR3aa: CASSFGQSTEAFF
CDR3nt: TGTGCCAGCAGCTTTGGACAGAGCACTGAAGCTTTCTTT

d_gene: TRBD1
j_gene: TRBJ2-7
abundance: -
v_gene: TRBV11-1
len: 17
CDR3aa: CASSRPETGGPLYEQYF
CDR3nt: TGTGCCAGCAGCCGGCCTGAAACAGGGGGTCCCCTGTACGAGCAGTACTTC

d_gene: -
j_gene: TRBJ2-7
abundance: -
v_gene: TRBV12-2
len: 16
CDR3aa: CASRSEGTGRHHEQYF
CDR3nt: TGTGCAAGTCGCTCCGAAGGGACAGGGAGGCACCACGAGCAGTACTTC

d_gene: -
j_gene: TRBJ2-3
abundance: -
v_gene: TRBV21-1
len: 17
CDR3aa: CASSKPVGQGVPDTQYF
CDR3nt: TGTGCCAGCAGCAAACCCGTCGGACAGGGAGTGCCAGATACGCAGTATTTT

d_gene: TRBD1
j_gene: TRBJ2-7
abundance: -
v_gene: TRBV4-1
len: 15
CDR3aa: CASSQEGTAFYEQYF
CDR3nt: TGCGCCAGCAGCCAAGAAGGGACAGCCTTCTACGAGCAGTACTTC

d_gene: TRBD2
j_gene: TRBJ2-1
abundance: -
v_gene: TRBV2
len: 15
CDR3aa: CASSDSGRGYNEQFF
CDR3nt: TGTGCCAGCAGTGATTCCGGGCGGGGGTACAATGAGCAGTTCTTC

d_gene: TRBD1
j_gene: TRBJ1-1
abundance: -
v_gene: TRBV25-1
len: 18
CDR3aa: CASSLIRDRELSNTEAFF
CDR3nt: TGTGCCAGCAGTCTAATCCGGGACAGGGAATTGTCGAACACTGAAGCTTTCTTT

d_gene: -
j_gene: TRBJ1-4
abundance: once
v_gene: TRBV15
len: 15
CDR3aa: CATSREGRGNEKLFF
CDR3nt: TGTGCCACCAGCAGAGAGGGCAGGGGAAATGAAAAACTGTTTTTT

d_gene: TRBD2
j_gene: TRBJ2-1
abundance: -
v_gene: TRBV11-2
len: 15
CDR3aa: CASSRGAGGPDEQFF
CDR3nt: TGTGCCAGCAGCCGCGGGGCGGGGGGGCCGGATGAGCAGTTCTTC

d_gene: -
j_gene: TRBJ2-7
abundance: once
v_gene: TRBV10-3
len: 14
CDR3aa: CAISEGVSSYEQYF
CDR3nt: TGTGCCATCAGTGAGGGTGTGAGCTCCTACGAGCAGTACTTC

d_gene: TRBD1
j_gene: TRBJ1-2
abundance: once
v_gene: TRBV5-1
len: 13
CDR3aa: CASSTDRVYGYTF
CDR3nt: TGCGCCAGCAGCACCGACAGGGTCTATGGCTACACCTTC

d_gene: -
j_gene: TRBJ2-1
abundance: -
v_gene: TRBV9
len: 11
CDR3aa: CASRTGNEQFF
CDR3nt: TGTGCCAGCAGGACGGGGAATGAGCAGTTCTTC

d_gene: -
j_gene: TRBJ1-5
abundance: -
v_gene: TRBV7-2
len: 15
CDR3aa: CASSLSRGTYQPQHF
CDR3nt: TGTGCCAGCAGCTTAAGCCGGGGGACTTACCAGCCCCAGCATTTT

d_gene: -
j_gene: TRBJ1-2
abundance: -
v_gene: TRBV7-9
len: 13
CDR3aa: CASSLVEGGGYTF
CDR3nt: TGTGCCAGCAGCTTAGTGGAGGGAGGAGGCTACACCTTC

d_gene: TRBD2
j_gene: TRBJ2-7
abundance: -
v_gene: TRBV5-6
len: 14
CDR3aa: CASSLELASYEQYF
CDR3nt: TGTGCCAGCAGCTTGGAACTAGCGAGCTACGAGCAGTACTTC

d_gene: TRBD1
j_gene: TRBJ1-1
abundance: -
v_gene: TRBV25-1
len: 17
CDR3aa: CASSDTGRGRRNTEAFF
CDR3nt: TGTGCCAGCAGTGATACCGGTAGGGGGCGAAGGAACACTGAAGCTTTCTTT

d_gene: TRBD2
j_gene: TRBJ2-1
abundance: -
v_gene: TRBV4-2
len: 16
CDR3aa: CASSQDPSGEINEQFF
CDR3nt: TGTGCCAGCAGCCAAGATCCTAGCGGGGAGATAAATGAGCAGTTCTTC

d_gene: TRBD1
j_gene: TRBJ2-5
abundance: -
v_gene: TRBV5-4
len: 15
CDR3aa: CASSRPGQGQETQYF
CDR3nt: TGTGCCAGCAGCCGGCCGGGACAGGGCCAAGAGACCCAGTACTTC

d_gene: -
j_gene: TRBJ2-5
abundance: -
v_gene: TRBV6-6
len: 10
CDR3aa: CASSSGTQYF
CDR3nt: TGTGCCAGCAGCTCGGGGACCCAGTACTTC

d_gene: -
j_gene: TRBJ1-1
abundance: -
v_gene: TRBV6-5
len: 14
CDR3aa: CASKIQTLSTEAFF
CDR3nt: TGTGCCAGCAAGATTCAAACGCTATCTACTGAAGCTTTCTTT

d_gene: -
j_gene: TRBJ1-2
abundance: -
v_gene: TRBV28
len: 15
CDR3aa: CASSLIGRTNYGYTF
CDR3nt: TGTGCCAGCAGTCTCATCGGGAGGACTAACTATGGCTACACCTTC

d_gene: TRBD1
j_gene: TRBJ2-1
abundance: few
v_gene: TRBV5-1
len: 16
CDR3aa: CASSWGQVYSYNEQFF
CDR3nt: TGCGCCAGCAGCTGGGGACAGGTGTACTCCTACAATGAGCAGTTCTTC

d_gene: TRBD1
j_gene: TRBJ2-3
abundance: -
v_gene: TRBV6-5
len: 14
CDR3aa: CASSYRGRADTQYF
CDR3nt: TGTGCCAGCAGTTACAGGGGGCGGGCAGATACGCAGTATTTT

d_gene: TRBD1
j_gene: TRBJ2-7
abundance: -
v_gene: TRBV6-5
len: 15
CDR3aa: CAITVSGDSSYEQYF
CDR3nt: TGTGCCATCACAGTGTCAGGGGACAGCTCCTACGAGCAGTACTTC

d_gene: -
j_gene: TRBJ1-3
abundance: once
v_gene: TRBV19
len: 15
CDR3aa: CASNGRGTSGNTIYF
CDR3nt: TGTGCCAGTAACGGGCGGGGGACCTCTGGAAACACCATATATTTT

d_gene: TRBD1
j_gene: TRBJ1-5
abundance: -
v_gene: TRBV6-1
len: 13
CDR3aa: CAIRGQGNQPQHF
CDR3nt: TGTGCCATCAGGGGACAGGGGAATCAGCCCCAGCATTTT

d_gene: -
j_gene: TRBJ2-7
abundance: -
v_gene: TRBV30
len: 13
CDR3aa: CAWSGGGSGEQYF
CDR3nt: TGTGCCTGGAGTGGAGGCGGCTCGGGCGAGCAGTACTTC

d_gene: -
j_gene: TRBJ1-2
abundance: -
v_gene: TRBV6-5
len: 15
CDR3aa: CASSYLGSEASGYTF
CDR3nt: TGTGCCAGCAGCTACCTAGGGAGTGAGGCTTCTGGCTACACCTTC

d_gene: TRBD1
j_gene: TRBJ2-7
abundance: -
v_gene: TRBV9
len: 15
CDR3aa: CASSVSGTGYGEQYF
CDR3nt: TGTGCCAGCAGCGTCTCCGGGACAGGGTATGGCGAGCAGTACTTC

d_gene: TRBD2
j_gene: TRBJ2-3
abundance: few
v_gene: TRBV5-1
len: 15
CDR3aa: CASSLTSGGTDTQYF
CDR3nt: TGCGCCAGCAGCTTGACTAGCGGGGGTACAGATACGCAGTATTTT

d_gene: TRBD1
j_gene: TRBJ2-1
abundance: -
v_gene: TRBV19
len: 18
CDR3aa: CASSIDLARDRRNNEQFF
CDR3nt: TGTGCCAGTAGTATAGATCTGGCTAGGGACAGACGGAACAATGAGCAGTTCTTC

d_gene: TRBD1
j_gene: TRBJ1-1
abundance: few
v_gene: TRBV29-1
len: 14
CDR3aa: CSVAMGTGGTEAFF
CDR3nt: TGCAGCGTTGCGATGGGGACAGGGGGCACTGAAGCTTTCTTT

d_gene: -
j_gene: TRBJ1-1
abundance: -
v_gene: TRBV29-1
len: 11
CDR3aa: CSVWTVPEAFF
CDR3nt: TGCAGCGTGTGGACTGTCCCTGAAGCTTTCTTT

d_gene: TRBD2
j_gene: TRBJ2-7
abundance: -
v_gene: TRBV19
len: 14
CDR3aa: CASSGVAGAWEQYF
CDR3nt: TGTGCCAGTAGTGGAGTAGCGGGGGCGTGGGAGCAGTACTTC

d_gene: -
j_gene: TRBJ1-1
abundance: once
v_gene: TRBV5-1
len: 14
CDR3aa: CASSLGQGLTEAFF
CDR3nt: TGCGCCAGCAGCTTGGGGCAGGGCCTCACAGAAGCTTTCTTT

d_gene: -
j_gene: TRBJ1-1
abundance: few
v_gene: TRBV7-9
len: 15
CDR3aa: CASSFGAGENTEAFF
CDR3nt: TGTGCCAGCAGCTTTGGGGCAGGGGAGAACACTGAAGCTTTCTTT

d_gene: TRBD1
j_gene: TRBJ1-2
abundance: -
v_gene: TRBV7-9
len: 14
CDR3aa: CASSLETGNYGYTF
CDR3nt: TGTGCCAGCAGCTTAGAGACAGGGAACTATGGCTACACCTTC

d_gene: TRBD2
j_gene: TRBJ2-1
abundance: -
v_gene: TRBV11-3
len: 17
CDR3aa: CASSPLTSGASYNEQFF
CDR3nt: TGTGCCAGCAGCCCCCTGACTAGCGGGGCCTCCTACAATGAGCAGTTCTTC

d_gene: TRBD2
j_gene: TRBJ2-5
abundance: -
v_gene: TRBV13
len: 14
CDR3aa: CASSATSGAETQYF
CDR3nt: TGTGCCAGCAGCGCGACTAGCGGGGCGGAGACCCAGTACTTC

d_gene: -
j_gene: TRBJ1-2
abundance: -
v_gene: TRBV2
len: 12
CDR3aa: CASTRVNDGYTF
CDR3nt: TGTGCCAGCACCCGGGTTAACGATGGCTACACCTTC

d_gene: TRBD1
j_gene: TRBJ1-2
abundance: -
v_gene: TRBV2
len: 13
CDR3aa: CASSLRQGVGYTF
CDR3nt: TGTGCCAGCAGCTTACGACAGGGGGTGGGCTACACCTTC

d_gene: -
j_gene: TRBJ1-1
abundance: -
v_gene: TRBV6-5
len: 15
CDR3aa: CASSYSLGRNTEAFF
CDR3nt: TGTGCCAGCAGTTACTCCTTGGGGCGGAACACTGAAGCTTTCTTT

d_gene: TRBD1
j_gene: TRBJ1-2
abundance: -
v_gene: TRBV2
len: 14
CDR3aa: CASNRQGDFDGYTF
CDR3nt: TGTGCCAGCAATCGACAGGGGGACTTTGATGGCTACACCTTC

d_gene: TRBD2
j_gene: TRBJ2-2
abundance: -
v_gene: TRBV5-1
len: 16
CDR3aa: CASSLVGGANTGELFF
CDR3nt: TGCGCCAGCAGCTTGGTGGGAGGGGCGAACACCGGGGAGCTGTTTTTT

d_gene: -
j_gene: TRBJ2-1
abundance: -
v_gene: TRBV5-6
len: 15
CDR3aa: CASSLSPNSYNEQFF
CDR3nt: TGTGCCAGCAGCTTGAGTCCTAATAGTTACAATGAGCAGTTCTTC